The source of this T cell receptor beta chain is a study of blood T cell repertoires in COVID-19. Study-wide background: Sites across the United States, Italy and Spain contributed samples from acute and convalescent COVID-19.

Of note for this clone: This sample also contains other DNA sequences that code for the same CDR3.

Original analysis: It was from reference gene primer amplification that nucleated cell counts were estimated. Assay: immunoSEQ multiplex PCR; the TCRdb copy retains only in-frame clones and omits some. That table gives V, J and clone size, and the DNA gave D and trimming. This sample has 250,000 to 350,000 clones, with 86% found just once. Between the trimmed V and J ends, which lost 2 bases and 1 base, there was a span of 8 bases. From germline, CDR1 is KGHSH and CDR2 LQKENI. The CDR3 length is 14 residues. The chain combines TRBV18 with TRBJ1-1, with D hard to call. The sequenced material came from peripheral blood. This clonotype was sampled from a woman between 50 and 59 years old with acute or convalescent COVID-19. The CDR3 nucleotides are TGTGCCAGCTCACCAAGCACGGGGAACACTGAAGCTTTCTTT. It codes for CASSPSTGNTEAFF.